A single sample gave rise to the 11 T cell receptor beta chains below, sequenced in a study of cytomegalovirus exposure and HLA in healthy donors. 13 Jbeta primers and 60 Vbeta primers were used for the PCR. The protocol was immunoSEQ multiplex PCR, while the TCRdb copy is restricted to in-frame clones and leaves out a portion. The data contain 100,000 to 150,000 clones, 80% to 85% of them singletons. The sample consisted of PBMCs. All receptors come from a woman aged 50 to 60 in good health and CMV-seropositive.

This clone was found once. The chain carries TRBV18 and TRBJ1-1; no clear D gene. The germline V and J ends were trimmed by 1 base and 1 base, with 4 bases remaining between them. The CDR3 has 13 residues. Germline loops: CDR1 KGHSH, CDR2 LQKENI. This chain's CDR3 is CASSPLRNTEAFF. CDR3 in DNA: TGTGCCAGCTCACCACTCAGGAACACTGAAGCTTTCTTT.

This chain uses TRBV27 with TRBJ2-6; D gene ambiguous. Per germline, CDR1 MNHEY and CDR2 SMNVEV (reference sequence). Trimming stripped 4 bases from V and 0 bases from J, with 13 bases between. CDR3 length: 17 amino acids. The CDR3 coding sequence is TGTGCCAGCAGTTCGACGGCAGGCCGCTCTGGGGCCAACGTCCTGACTTTC. This encodes CASSSTAGRSGANVLTF.

The J gene is TRBJ1-2, the V gene TRBV6-5; possible D gene TRBD1, 5 bases. CDR3 length: 14 amino acids. Germline CDR1 MNHEY, CDR2 SVGAGI. The V gene lost 0 bases and the J gene lost 5 bases, with 10 bases spanning the gap. This CDR3 is CASSYSRGEYGYTF. The CDR3 DNA sequence: TGTGCCAGCAGTTACTCACGGGGGGAGTATGGCTACACCTTC.

This sequence joins TRBV18 and TRBJ1-1, with 11 nucleotides matching TRBD1. This CDR3 has 16 amino acids. With 3 bases clipped from V and 3 bases from J, the junction kept 6 bases outside the gene matches. CDR1 is KGHSH, CDR2 LQKENI, per germline. CDR3: CASSPYGQGAYTEAFF. In DNA, the CDR3 is TGTGCCAGCTCACCTTACGGACAGGGGGCGTACACTGAAGCTTTCTTT.

The chain has TRBV10-3 and TRBJ2-5, with 9 bases matching TRBD2. Germline V gene data show CDR1 as ENHRY and CDR2 as SYGVKD. Trimming cost V 0 bases and J 2 bases; bases outside gene matches: 10. The CDR3 contains 18 residues. The CDR3 here is CAISESGGVTSGQETQYF. CDR3 DNA: TGTGCCATCAGTGAGTCGGGGGGAGTGACTAGCGGACAAGAGACCCAGTACTTC.

The chain carries TRBV5-6 and TRBJ1-5; TRBD1 is a possible D gene (6 bases). This CDR3 has 14 amino acids. Germline CDR1 is SGHDT and CDR2 is YYEEEE. Trimming removed 0 bases at V and 5 bases at J, with 9 bases between. CDR3 nucleotides: TGTGCCAGCAGCTTGGCGACAGGTTATCAGCCCCAGCATTTT. Translated, it gives CASSLATGYQPQHF.

About this clone: Other DNA sequences in this specimen translate into the identical CDR3. The chain recombines TRBV27 with TRBJ2-7; a weak D match, TRBD2 (6 bases). The V end lost 6 bases, the J end lost 3 bases, and 15 bases lay between the germline ends. This CDR3 has 14 residues. The V gene's germline CDR1 is MNHEY and CDR2 SMNVEV (reference sequence). The CDR3, as DNA: TGTGCCAGCAGCCTCATGGGGGGACGCTACGAGCAGTACTTC. This translates into CASSLMGGRYEQYF.

V and J are TRBV5-1 and TRBJ2-7; D perhaps matches TRBD1 (5 bases). The V gene's germline CDR1 is SGHRS and CDR2 YFSETQ. Trimming removed 6 bases at V and 3 bases at J, with 13 bases between. The CDR3 is 13 amino acids. CDR3 amino acids: CASTAGWGYEQYF. The CDR3 nucleotides read TGCGCCAGCACAGCAGGGTGGGGCTACGAGCAGTACTTC.

This chain joins TRBV5-5 and TRBJ2-3; 10 bases match TRBD2. The CDR3 loop spans 13 amino acids. The V and J ends lost 7 bases and 4 bases, in that order; junction bases with no gene match: 3. From germline, CDR1 is SGHKS and CDR2 YYEKEE (reference sequence). DNA for the CDR3: TGTGCCAGCCGACTAGCGGGCGCAGATACGCAGTATTTT. Translating it yields CASRLAGADTQYF.

In this sample, this clone turned up a few times. J is TRBJ2-1 and V is TRBV28; a weak D match, TRBD1 (5 bases). CDR1 and CDR2 from the germline V gene are MDHEN and SYDVKM. The CDR3 is 13 amino acids. V lost 3 bases to trimming and J lost 4 bases, with 7 bases between them. DNA for the CDR3: TGTGCCAGCAGTTTCAACAGGTACAATGAGCAGTTCTTC. The encoded protein is CASSFNRYNEQFF.

V is TRBV5-1 and J is TRBJ2-1; 7 nucleotides agree with TRBD2. The V and J ends lost 4 bases and 4 bases, in that order; junction bases with no gene match: 11. This CDR3 is built from 16 residues. The germline V gene encodes CDR1 SGHRS and CDR2 YFSETQ. For the CDR3, the DNA is TGCGCCAGCAGCCCTAGTTCCGGGACTATATACAATGAGCAGTTCTTC. This translates into CASSPSSGTIYNEQFF.